One and the same sample provided the 14 T cell receptor beta chains below, sequenced in a study of MAIT cells during Salmonella Paratyphi A infection. Study results and limitations: Oligoclonal MAIT cells preferred TRBV20 and TRBV6, with usage seemingly unaffected by infection.

MiXCR was run by TCRdb on the 5' RACE reads, yielding one entry per CDR3 protein. Among around 610 distinct CDR3 sequences, approximately 29% were seen once, and the ten largest hold less than 30%. Indicated time point: mid-infection, around enteric fever diagnosis. Valpha7.2+ CD161+ T cells were sorted by flow cytometry as MAIT cells. Antigen specificity for these receptors is unknown. The input for sequencing was MAIT cells from blood, taken at the middle sampling point of the challenge study. These receptors were collected from a person aged 18 to 75 who was deliberately infected with Salmonella Paratyphi A in a paratyphoid fever challenge study.

This clonotype rates as large (0.1 to 1%). The rearrangement links TRBV20-1 to TRBJ2-7; TRBD2 agrees at 13 bases. There are 14 residues in the CDR3. V was pared by 3 bases and J by 5 bases, with 4 bases of the junction left unmatched. Per germline, CDR1 DFQATT and CDR2 SNEGSKA (reference sequence). The CDR3 is CSARGLAGTNEQYF. CDR3 DNA: TGCAGTGCTAGGGGACTAGCGGGAACTAACGAGCAGTACTTC.

This clonotype showed up just a few times. The chain employs TRBV11-2 and TRBJ2-7; D unclear. The CDR3 covers 10 residues. V was cut by 6 bases and J by 6 bases, with 6 bases left in between. Germline CDR1 SGHAT, CDR2 FQNNGV. DNA of the CDR3: TGTGCCAGCAGGACGACCGAGCAGTACTTC. Translated: CASRTTEQYF.

This clonotype was seen a few times. The chain employs TRBV6-4 and TRBJ1-6, with D perhaps TRBD1 (5 bases). The CDR3 sequence is 15 residues long. V was pared by 2 bases and J by 8 bases, with 13 bases between. The V gene's germline CDR1 is MRHNA and CDR2 SNTAGT. CDR3 sequence (DNA): TGTGCCAGCAGTGACGGAGGGGATGGGGATTCACCCCTCCACTTT. It codes for CASSDGGDGDSPLHF.

This clonotype was recorded at least ten times. The V and J genes are TRBV20-1 and TRBJ2-1, with D uncertain. Per the germline V gene, CDR1 is DFQATT and CDR2 is SNEGSKA (reference sequence). The CDR3 is made up of 12 amino acids. The V gene lost 1 base and the J gene lost 7 bases, with 8 bases spanning the gap. This chain's CDR3 is CSARVRENEQFF. The CDR3 DNA reads as TGCAGTGCTAGAGTTAGAGAGAATGAGCAGTTCTTC.

This clonotype was detected only a few times. J is TRBJ1-1 and V is TRBV30; TRBD1 matches 7 bases. Germline CDR1 is GTSNPN and CDR2 is SVGIG (reference sequence). The trim removed 3 bases at V and 4 bases at J, leaving 8 bases unmatched. The CDR3 runs 14 residues. CDR3 sequence reads: CAWRRGGRVTEAFF. CDR3 DNA sequence: TGTGCCTGGAGACGAGGGGGCAGGGTCACTGAAGCTTTCTTT.

This clonotype was seen a handful of times. V gene TRBV20-1 combines with J gene TRBJ1-2; TRBD1 aligns across 8 bases. From germline, CDR1 is DFQATT and CDR2 SNEGSKA (reference sequence). The J segment lost 3 bases and the V segment lost 4 bases, leaving 4 bases of the junction unmatched. This CDR3 is built from 13 residues. Written as DNA, the CDR3 is TGCAGTGCTACGGGACAGGCTGACTATGGCTACACCTTC. Protein product: CSATGQADYGYTF.

This clonotype counts as large. This CDR3 reads CASSEIPGALAGELFF. The CDR3 DNA follows: TGTGCCAGCAGTGAAATTCCGGGGGCGCTGGCCGGGGAGCTGTTTTTT. The rearrangement uses TRBV6-4 and TRBJ2-2, with D perhaps being TRBD1 or TRBD2 (6 bases each). Germline CDR1 and CDR2: MRHNA and SNTAGT. V gave up 3 bases and J gave up 6 bases, with 17 bases separating them. This CDR3 has 16 residues.

This clonotype was detected ten times or more. The rearrangement uses TRBV18 and TRBJ2-1; 11 bases agree with TRBD2. This CDR3 spans 17 amino acids. From germline, CDR1 is KGHSH and CDR2 LQKENI. The trim removed 6 bases at V and 0 bases at J, leaving 7 bases unmatched. The CDR3 nucleotides read TGTGCCAGCTCGCTAGCGGGAGGTTCCGGCTCCTACAATGAGCAGTTCTTC. Translating gives CASSLAGGSGSYNEQFF.

This clonotype was seen at least ten times. The chain employs TRBV4-2 and TRBJ2-6; a weak D match, TRBD1 (6 bases). This CDR3 region has 16 residues. Germline assignment: CDR1 LGHNA and CDR2 YNFKEQ. Between the trimmed V and J ends, which lost 0 bases and 2 bases, there was a span of 8 bases. CDR3 loop: CASSQDRGTGANVLTF. In nucleotides, the CDR3 is TGTGCCAGCAGCCAAGACAGGGGCACTGGGGCCAACGTCCTGACTTTC.

This clonotype was observed a few times. This chain joins TRBV6-6 and TRBJ1-4, with D tentatively TRBD1 (5 bases). Deletions cut 2 bases from V and 8 bases from J, with 12 bases between. The CDR3 has 14 amino acids. Germline V lookup: CDR1 MNHNY, CDR2 SVGAGI (reference sequence). The CDR3 loop is CASSYRGLGEKLFF. CDR3 nucleotides: TGTGCCAGCAGTTACAGGGGCTTAGGGGAAAAACTGTTTTTT.

This clonotype is categorized as large. V is TRBV4-2 and J is TRBJ2-1; D is possibly TRBD2 (5 bases). Trimming cost V 3 bases and J 4 bases, with 19 bases left between them. The CDR3 contains 17 residues. CDR1 and CDR2 from the germline V gene are LGHNA and YNFKEQ. The CDR3 coding sequence is TGTGCCAGCAGCCAGGGGTCTAGCAGCGAACCTTACAATGAGCAGTTCTTC. This gives the protein CASSQGSSSEPYNEQFF.

This chain links TRBV30 with TRBJ2-7; 8 bases agree with TRBD2. V lost 0 bases and J lost 2; bases outside the gene matches: 3. Germline lookup yields CDR1 GTSNPN and CDR2 SVGIG (reference sequence). The CDR3 spans 14 residues. In DNA form, the CDR3 reads TGTGCCTGGAGTGTCCAGCGGGAGCCCTACGAGCAGTACTTC. It yields the protein CAWSVQREPYEQYF.

This clonotype was counted only a few times. J is TRBJ2-7 and V is TRBV15; unclear D gene. Germline V gene sequence: CDR1 LNHNV, CDR2 YYDKDF (reference sequence). The CDR3 is 16 amino acids. Trimming took 3 bases from V and 0 from J, leaving 15 bases between them. CDR3 sequence (DNA): TGTGCCACCAGCAGGGCGAAGGACGGACCCTCCTACGAGCAGTACTTC. Protein sequence: CATSRAKDGPSYEQYF.

This clonotype is categorized as large (0.1 to 1%). The chain carries TRBV5-4 and TRBJ1-5, with a weak D call TRBD1 (6 bases). The CDR3 spans 21 residues. Germline CDR1 is SGHNT and CDR2 is YYREEE (reference sequence). V was pared by 0 bases and J by 6 bases, with 31 bases between. DNA of the CDR3: TGTGCCAGCAGCTTGGGGGTTACACGAGGGGGTTTGACGGGGTTGTGTCAGCCCCAGCATTTT. It yields the protein CASSLGVTRGGLTGLCQPQHF.